A selection of T cell receptor beta chains follows, all from one sample in a study of tissue T cells after allogeneic stem cell transplantation. The table came from immunoSEQ multiplex PCR; TCRdb's copy has only in-frame clones and leaves some out. The sample carries 2,500 to 3,000 clones, 50% to 70% recorded once. Sequencing was performed on duodenal tissue, taken at autopsy. These receptor sequences come from a male patient at least 60 years old with steroid-refractory graft-versus-host disease after an allogeneic stem cell transplant. The graft donor may have given rise to some T cells. CDR3s include the opening cysteine and the closing phenylalanine or tryptophan. Each record gives: J gene, V gene, CDR3 protein.

J: TRBJ1-2
V: TRBV6-1
CDR3: CASSETGVGGYTF

J: TRBJ1-4
V: TRBV5-5
CDR3: CASSYRGEKLFF

J: TRBJ1-1
V: TRBV11-1
CDR3: CASSPVGRLITEAFF

J: TRBJ2-7
V: TRBV4-1
CDR3: CASSQTGTGGGEQYF

J: TRBJ2-5
V: TRBV14
CDR3: CASSSGLAVVRQETQYF

J: TRBJ1-2
V: TRBV2
CDR3: CASLVSGLGYTF

J: TRBJ2-7
V: TRBV4-2
CDR3: CASSLTGTGGQYF

J: TRBJ2-1
V: TRBV9
CDR3: CASSYSGGAYNEQFF

J: TRBJ2-7
V: TRBV19
CDR3: CASSIGRPGQRSYEQYF

J: TRBJ1-1
V: TRBV10-3
CDR3: CAIGGQGAVSEAFF

J: TRBJ2-5
V: TRBV12-3/TRBV12-4
CDR3: CASSLTRETQYF

J: TRBJ2-1
V: TRBV15
CDR3: CATSRDRGFDEQFF

J: TRBJ1-1
V: TRBV5-8
CDR3: CAISDRAFMNTEAFF

J: TRBJ1-5
V: TRBV11-2
CDR3: CASSLDPFRPQHF

J: TRBJ2-2
V: TRBV5-4
CDR3: CASSPRRQGAGELFF

J: TRBJ2-7
V: TRBV27
CDR3: CASSPTTLAFDFYEQYF

J: TRBJ1-4
V: TRBV4-2
CDR3: CASSQDLKGAPNEKLFF

J: TRBJ1-1
V: TRBV27
CDR3: CASSYGSGSEAFF

J: TRBJ1-4
V: TRBV5-1
CDR3: CASSLEHNEKLFF

J: TRBJ2-3
V: TRBV5-6
CDR3: CASSPRSGLGTDTQYF

J: TRBJ1-1
V: TRBV9
CDR3: CASSPRGNQNTEAFF

J: TRBJ2-3
V: TRBV6-5
CDR3: CASRRQGLDTQYF

J: TRBJ2-5
V: TRBV15
CDR3: CATSRRPTLETQYF

J: TRBJ2-3
V: TRBV5-6
CDR3: CASSPGLAGGTLYF

J: TRBJ2-7
V: TRBV9
CDR3: CASSVAPSYEQYF

J: TRBJ2-3
V: TRBV4-3
CDR3: CASSQAGAAADTQYF

J: TRBJ1-2
V: TRBV4-3
CDR3: CASSDSPSGADGYTF

J: TRBJ2-7
V: TRBV11-2
CDR3: CASSRERTVSYEQYF

J: TRBJ2-1
V: TRBV7-9
CDR3: CASSLGALFYNEQFF

J: TRBJ2-3
V: TRBV4-2
CDR3: CASSPATSGAPGGDTQYF

J: TRBJ1-4
V: TRBV6-5
CDR3: CASSQGRSEKLFF

J: TRBJ2-7
V: TRBV15
CDR3: CATSPRGVGGKNEQYF

J: TRBJ2-3
V: TRBV24-1
CDR3: CATSASGSDTQYF

J: TRBJ2-5
V: TRBV9
CDR3: CASSPSAGGQETQYF

J: TRBJ1-3
V: TRBV9
CDR3: CASSGTGTLKGNTIYF

J: TRBJ1-4
V: TRBV6-6
CDR3: CASSYREGEDNEKLFF

J: TRBJ2-2
V: TRBV6-5
CDR3: CASSTHRQNTGELFF

J: TRBJ2-5
V: TRBV7-6
CDR3: CASSLDRGETQYF

J: TRBJ2-1
V: TRBV19
CDR3: CASSRGAQGLQFF